Included here is one TCR beta chain sequence, with context. Antigen specificity is unknown. The sample holds other DNA sequences that translate to the same CDR3. Germline V lookup: CDR1 MNHEY, CDR2 SVGAGI. V shed 0 bases and J 4 bases; nucleotides not matched to a gene: 1. The CDR3 has 15 residues. This sample is part of a study of graft-versus-host responses after intestinal transplantation. Study summary: The recipients all started with anti-thymocyte globulin induction and then took tacrolimus and steroids for three to four years. Notes on the study in general: GvH clonotypes were identified within recipient marrow, with a subset emerging first in ileum or blood.

TCRdb's table, derived via immunoSEQ multiplex PCR, lists solely in-frame clones and lacks some. The data contain some 90,000 clones, 75% to 95% of them seen just once; the ten biggest clones take up 5.5% to 7%. The V call is TRBV6-5, the J call TRBJ1-5; 9 nucleotides agree with TRBD1. Source: unstimulated CD8+ T cells sorted from spleen or lymph node cells, taken before intestinal transplant. The receptor was derived from a human donor who received an intestinal transplant. DNA for the CDR3: TGTGCCAGCAGTTACTCGGGACAGGGTAATCAGCCCCAGCATTTT. It codes for CASSYSGQGNQPQHF.